A single sample gave rise to the 10 T cell receptor beta chains below, sequenced in a study of OX40 agonist ivuxolimab in advanced cancers. TCRdb's table, derived via immunoSEQ multiplex PCR, lists solely in-frame clones and lacks some. The data show some 94,000 clones, with about 92% seen just once and 3% to 3.5% held by the top ten. The material was CD4+ or CD8+ T cells sorted from blood, obtained in a trial of the OX40 agonist ivuxolimab. These receptors all come from an adult with an advanced solid tumor such as melanoma, head and neck, liver or kidney cancer.

In its sample, this clone was seen a few times. The chain joins TRBV25-1 to TRBJ1-1; D possibly corresponds to TRBD1 (5 bases). V was shortened by 4 bases and J by 5 bases, with 14 bases between the two germline ends. Germline V lookup: CDR1 MGHDK, CDR2 SYGVNS. The CDR3 runs 14 residues. CDR3 in amino acids: CASSALGGLTEAFF. The CDR3 region has the DNA TGTGCCAGCAGTGCCCTGGGGGGTTTAACTGAAGCTTTCTTT.

This clone turned up a few times. V and J are TRBV19 and TRBJ2-7; D perhaps matches TRBD1 (6 bases). V gave up 9 bases and J gave up 4 bases, with 19 bases separating them. Germline CDR1 reads LNHDA; CDR2 reads SQIVND (reference sequence). The CDR3 loop spans 14 amino acids. The DNA for the CDR3 is TGTGCCAGCAAAGCCGGGGCAGGGGTTTACGAGCAGTACTTC. Translation: CASKAGAGVYEQYF.

The chain recombines TRBV6-6 with TRBJ2-5; 9 bases map to TRBD1. The J segment lost 5 bases and the V segment lost 4 bases, leaving 5 bases of the junction unmatched. There are 14 residues in the CDR3. Germline lookup yields CDR1 MNHNY and CDR2 SVGAGI (reference sequence). CDR3 nucleotide sequence: TGTGCCAGCAGTTCGGACAGGGGAGATGAGACCCAGTACTTC. Amino acids: CASSSDRGDETQYF.

This clone was counted a few times. The chain couples TRBV7-9 to TRBJ2-7; D unclear. V dropped 5 bases and J dropped 3 bases, with 17 bases sitting between them. The germline V gene has CDR1 SEHNR and CDR2 FQNEAQ (reference sequence). The CDR3 sequence is 15 residues long. CDR3 residues: CASSVNAGPLYEQYF. The CDR3 nucleotides are TGTGCCAGCAGCGTTAACGCAGGACCGCTCTACGAGCAGTACTTC.

In this sample, this clone turned up once. The J gene is TRBJ1-1, the V gene TRBV7-6, with D uncertain. This CDR3 region has 13 residues. V lost 2 bases and J lost 0, with 4 bases in between. From germline, CDR1 is SGHVS and CDR2 FNYEAQ. The chain's CDR3 is CASSLQVNTEAFF. DNA of the CDR3: TGTGCCAGCAGCTTACAGGTGAACACTGAAGCTTTCTTT.

The chain's CDR3 is CASSHQEFGQPGYNEQFF. CDR3 sequence (DNA): TGCGCCAGCAGCCACCAGGAATTCGGGCAGCCTGGCTACAATGAGCAGTTCTTC. V gene TRBV4-1 combines with J gene TRBJ2-1; no clear D. The CDR3 loop spans 18 amino acids. Germline V gene sequence: CDR1 MGHRA, CDR2 YSYEKL. Between the trimmed V and J ends, which lost 3 bases and 3 bases, there was a span of 21 bases.

The chain recombines TRBV15 with TRBJ2-5, with 8 bases fitting TRBD1. Judging by the DNA end, TRBJ2-7 fits better; the J call may be wrong. The CDR3 runs 16 residues. Germline V gene sequence: CDR1 LNHNV, CDR2 YYDKDF (reference sequence). The CDR3 sequence is CATSSPEQGGWNEQYF. The CDR3 nucleotides are TGTGCCACCAGCAGTCCCGAACAGGGGGGATGGAACGAGCAGTACTTC.

The CDR3 sequence is CASSKGKGAISNYGYTF. The CDR3 coding sequence is TGTGCCAGCAGCAAAGGAAAGGGGGCGATATCTAACTATGGCTACACCTTC. The chain links TRBV21-1 to TRBJ1-2; the table assigns TRBD1, which was not confirmed against the DNA. TRBV21-1 is a pseudogene. CDR3 size: 17 residues.

This clone appeared once. This rearrangement joins TRBV5-1 to TRBJ2-1; 9 nucleotides line up with TRBD1. The CDR3 contains 15 residues. Germline CDR1 and CDR2: SGHRS and YFSETQ. The J segment lost 6 bases and the V segment lost 4 bases, leaving 8 bases of the junction unmatched. The CDR3 nucleotides are TGCGCCAGCAGCAAAGGGACAGGGTACTCCAATGAGCAGTTCTTC. Its protein is CASSKGTGYSNEQFF.

This chain links TRBV6-6 with TRBJ2-1; the D gene is possibly TRBD2 (5 bases). Trimming left V 2 bases short and J 4 bases short, with 9 bases between. The CDR3 has 14 amino acids. Germline V gene lookup returns CDR1 MNHNY and CDR2 SVGAGI (reference sequence). The CDR3 reads CASSYEGRYNEQFF. For the CDR3, the DNA is TGTGCCAGCAGTTACGAGGGTCGGTACAATGAGCAGTTCTTC.